This note documents a single TCR beta chain sequence. Its antigen is unknown. This CDR3 comprises 12 residues. Trimming cost V 1 base and J 12 bases, with 7 bases left between them. Germline V gene sequence: CDR1 MDHEN, CDR2 SYDVKM. The sample belongs to a study of T cells in Graves' hyperthyroidism and ophthalmopathy. Study in general: Any treatment followed the collection of peripheral blood at initial diagnosis. Study-wide results and caveats: A 13 V-J signature model discriminated ophthalmopathy versus stable hyperthyroidism.

In the ophthalmopathy cohort, Clinical Activity Score was at least 3, NOSPECS grade at least 4, and duration under 3 months. Amplification of TCR beta CDR3 regions was performed using RNA transcripts as template. The primer set for the first-round RT-PCR of the TCR CDR3 was HTBI. One entry per CDR3 protein, called by TCRdb with MiXCR from the multiplex PCR reads. Among hundreds of thousands of distinct CDR3 sequences listed, approximately 14% were seen once. The rearrangement links TRBV28 to TRBJ1-6; D ambiguous. This TCR came from a woman aged 35 to 49 with Graves' ophthalmopathy. Sequencing used blood. CDR3 region: CASSLLAGPLHF. The CDR3 region has the DNA TGTGCCAGCAGTTTATTGGCGGGACCCCTCCACTTT.